These 27 T cell receptor beta chains share one sample of origin, sequenced in a study of blood T cell repertoires in COVID-19. Clones were sequenced by immunoSEQ multiplex PCR, and TCRdb holds only the in-frame ones, with some missing. The table lists about 410,000 clones, about 89% of them singletons. Sequencing used peripheral blood. The receptors originated from a woman aged 40-49 years with COVID-19, enrolled during active disease.

The V gene is TRBV18, the J gene TRBJ2-1; weak D call: TRBD2 (5 bases). This CDR3 comprises 16 residues. Germline-derived CDR1 and CDR2 are KGHSH and LQKENI. V lost 3 bases to trimming and J lost 6 bases, with 18 bases between them. CDR3 region: CASSPWNGVPFNEQFF. The CDR3 nucleotides read TGTGCCAGCTCACCCTGGAACGGGGTCCCTTTCAATGAGCAGTTCTTC. The whole variable domain, filled in from reference TRBV18 and TRBJ2-1, reads NAGVMQNPRHLVRRRGQEARLRCSPMKGHSHVYWYRQLPEEGLKFMVYLQKENIIDESGMPKERFSAEFPKEGPSILRIQQVVRGDSAAYFCASSPWNGVPFNEQFFGPGTRLTVL.

The V and J genes are TRBV7-3 and TRBJ2-2; a weak D match, TRBD2 (6 bases). Trimming removed 5 bases at V and 13 bases at J, with 20 bases between. The CDR3 length is 14 residues. Germline CDR1 reads SGHTA; CDR2 reads FQGTGA. CDR3 sequence: CASSPLGGPGGLFF. The DNA of the CDR3 is TGTGCCAGCAGCCCGCTGGGGGGACCTGGTGGGCTGTTTTTT.

V gene TRBV11-2 combines with J gene TRBJ2-5, with 8 bases aligning to TRBD1. Germline assignment: CDR1 SGHAT and CDR2 FQNNGV. The CDR3 extends over 16 amino acids. The V gene end was trimmed by 1 base and the J gene end by 3 bases; junction bases not matched to a gene: 7. The CDR3 region is CASSLVSRTGKETQYF. In DNA form, the CDR3 reads TGTGCCAGCAGCTTAGTTTCGCGGACAGGGAAAGAGACCCAGTACTTC.

This clone showed up just once. The rearrangement links TRBV25-1 to TRBJ1-2, with no clear D. The CDR3 covers 14 residues. CDR1 MGHDK and CDR2 SYGVNS come from the germline V gene. V was clipped by 2 bases and J by 5 bases, with 12 bases between them. CDR3 residues: CASSETVGQYGYTF. CDR3 bases: TGTGCCAGCAGTGAAACAGTCGGCCAGTATGGCTACACCTTC.

This clone has only one observation. The CDR3 coding sequence is TGTGCCAGCAGCCTCCCCGTGGGGCCCTACAATGAGCAGTTCTTC. This encodes CASSLPVGPYNEQFF. The chain joins TRBV3-1 (or the pseudogene TRBV3-2) to TRBJ2-1; possible D gene TRBD1, 5 bases. CDR3 length equals 15 residues. The germline gives CDR1 LGHDT, CDR2 YNNKEL (reference sequence). Trimming stripped 4 bases from V and 2 bases from J, with 12 bases between.

The chain combines TRBV2 with TRBJ2-7; D might be TRBD1 (5 bases). CDR3 length: 13 residues. The germline V gene encodes CDR1 SNHLY and CDR2 FYNNEI. V was shortened by 5 bases and J by 0 bases, with 8 bases between the two germline ends. This CDR3 reads CASSTGHSYEQYF. The DNA for the CDR3 is TGTGCCAGCAGTACAGGCCACTCCTACGAGCAGTACTTC.

The J gene is TRBJ2-7, the V gene TRBV6-2 or TRBV6-3; 9 nucleotides align to TRBD1. V dropped 2 bases and J dropped 4; count of bases not matched to a gene: 6. Germline CDR1 and CDR2: MNHEY and SVGEGT. The CDR3 is 15 residues long. CDR3 residues: CASSYGGTGLYEQYF. CDR3 sequence (DNA): TGTGCCAGCAGTTACGGAGGGACAGGGTTATACGAGCAGTACTTC.

This clone was detected once. V is TRBV9 and J is TRBJ1-2; TRBD1 matches 9 bases. CDR3 length equals 20 residues. The V gene's germline CDR1 is SGDLS and CDR2 YYNGEE. The trim removed 3 bases at V and 4 bases at J, leaving 22 bases unmatched. The CDR3 protein is CASSAGRQNPGQGPGYGYTF. As DNA, the CDR3 is TGTGCCAGCAGCGCCGGGCGTCAGAATCCGGGACAGGGTCCCGGCTATGGCTACACCTTC.

The V and J genes are TRBV9 and TRBJ1-1; D unclear. Germline loops: CDR1 SGDLS, CDR2 YYNGEE. The germline V and J ends were trimmed by 1 base and 3 bases, with 13 bases remaining between them. This CDR3 has 15 amino acids. The CDR3 loop is CASSVYVGRDTEAFF. CDR3 nucleotide sequence: TGTGCCAGCAGCGTATACGTGGGGAGGGACACTGAAGCTTTCTTT.

CDR3 nucleotides: TGTGCCACCTCGGGACAGACTAACTCTGGAAACACCATATATTTT. Translation gives CATSGQTNSGNTIYF. This chain links TRBV3-1 (or the pseudogene TRBV3-2) with TRBJ1-3; 7 positions agree with TRBD1. The J segment lost 0 bases and the V segment lost 10 bases, leaving 9 bases of the junction unmatched. The CDR3 is 15 residues long. Per germline, CDR1 LGHDT and CDR2 YNNKEL (reference sequence).

This clone was detected once. The chain joins TRBV5-1 to TRBJ2-1, with TRBD2 matching 11 bases. This CDR3 has 17 amino acids. Germline CDR1 is SGHRS and CDR2 is YFSETQ. Losses at the gene ends were 1 base for V and 4 bases for J; bases not matched to a gene: 7. CDR3 residues: CASSLKPGLAEYNEQFF. The DNA of the CDR3 is TGCGCCAGCAGCTTGAAACCGGGACTAGCGGAATACAATGAGCAGTTCTTC.

Regarding this clone: Other DNA sequences of this sample code for an identical CDR3. This sequence joins TRBV14 and TRBJ1-2; D remains unclear. Germline V CDR1 and CDR2: SGHDN, FVKESK. Trimming took off 1 base at V and 2 bases at J, with 5 bases between the two ends. This CDR3 comprises 13 residues. CDR3 coding DNA: TGTGCCAGCAGCCAAGGGGCCAACTATGGCTACACCTTC. Translation: CASSQGANYGYTF.

As to this clone: Other DNA variants within this sample encode the same CDR3. The chain couples TRBV28 to TRBJ1-2; the match to TRBD1 covers 8 bases. V lost 6 bases, J lost 10 bases, and 4 bases stayed unmatched. The CDR3 length is 11 residues. Germline lookup yields CDR1 MDHEN and CDR2 SYDVKM. Here the CDR3 reads CASSLTGVYTF. CDR3 nucleotide sequence: TGTGCCAGCAGCCTGACAGGGGTCTACACCTTC.

The rearrangement uses TRBV5-5 and TRBJ2-7; 13 bases align to TRBD2. Looked up from germline, CDR1 is SGHKS and CDR2 is YYEKEE (reference sequence). The CDR3 consists of 18 residues. V dropped 0 bases and J dropped 3; count of bases not matched to a gene: 9. Here the CDR3 DNA reads TGTGCCAGCAGCTTGGCCTCAGCCCGGACTAGCGGGAGCTACGAGCAGTACTTC. Residues: CASSLASARTSGSYEQYF.

V usage is TRBV7-2 and J usage is TRBJ1-1; D gene unclear. The V end lost 3 bases, the J end lost 7 bases, and 9 bases lay between the germline ends. The CDR3 runs 12 residues. Germline lookup yields CDR1 SGHTA and CDR2 FQGNSA. In DNA, the CDR3 is TGTGCCAGCAGCTTCGCGGGGAGTGAAGCTTTCTTT. Protein: CASSFAGSEAFF. Variable domain in full (rest from reference TRBV7-2 and TRBJ1-1): GAGVSQSPSNKVTEKGKDVELRCDPISGHTALYWYRQSLGQGLEFLIYFQGNSAPDKSGLPSDRFSAERTGGSVSTLTIQRTQQEDSAVYLCASSFAGSEAFFGQGTRLTVV.

The CDR3 sequence: CASSLQELFF. The CDR3 bases are TGTGCCAGCAGCTTACAGGAGCTGTTTTTT. The V call is TRBV7-8, the J call TRBJ2-2; D ambiguous. CDR1 and CDR2 (germline): SGHVS, FQNEAQ. The CDR3 contains 10 residues. The ends were cut back, 2 bases at V and 10 bases at J, with 2 bases in the middle.

V is TRBV11-2 and J is TRBJ2-7; D is possibly TRBD2 (6 bases). Trimming shortened V by 5 bases and J by 6 bases, and 8 bases separated the two germline ends. CDR1 is SGHAT, CDR2 FQNNGV, per germline. The CDR3 sequence is 11 residues long. CDR3 amino acids: CASSHGSEQYF. The CDR3 DNA reads as TGTGCCAGCAGCCACGGGAGCGAGCAGTACTTC.

This clone was counted between two and nine times. This chain connects TRBV2 to TRBJ1-1, with D possibly being TRBD1 (5 bases). CDR1 and CDR2 (germline): SNHLY, FYNNEI. V dropped 8 bases and J dropped 9 bases, with 16 bases sitting between them. There are 12 residues in the CDR3. The CDR3 DNA reads TGTGCCAGCCGGCGTCAAGCAGGGCAAGCTTTCTTT. It yields the protein CASRRQAGQAFF.

This clone was observed a few times. The chain employs TRBV5-1 and TRBJ2-7; maybe TRBD2 (8 bases). Trimming pared 7 bases from V and 4 bases from J, leaving 15 bases between. CDR1 and CDR2 from the germline V gene are SGHRS and YFSETQ. The CDR3 runs to 13 residues. CDR3: CASPGRGPYEQYF. Here the CDR3 DNA reads TGCGCCAGCCCCGGGAGGGGGCCGTACGAGCAGTACTTC.

The rearrangement uses TRBV6-5 and TRBJ1-4; 7 bases map to TRBD1. Looked up from germline, CDR1 is MNHEY and CDR2 is SVGAGI. The V gene end was trimmed by 8 bases and the J gene end by 5 bases; junction bases not matched to a gene: 2. This CDR3 is 12 amino acids long. For the CDR3, the DNA is TGTGCCAGCCGACAGGGCAATGAAAAACTGTTTTTT. Translation: CASRQGNEKLFF.

The V and J genes are TRBV5-1 and TRBJ2-7, with 7 bases aligning to TRBD1. V lost 3 bases, J lost 3 bases, and 15 bases stayed unmatched. The CDR3 totals 17 residues. The germline V gene encodes CDR1 SGHRS and CDR2 YFSETQ. The chain's CDR3 is CASSYTFSRGPDYEQYF. CDR3 bases: TGCGCCAGCAGCTACACCTTTTCTAGGGGGCCGGACTACGAGCAGTACTTC.

This chain uses TRBV9 with TRBJ1-2, with D tentatively TRBD1 (6 bases). The CDR3 covers 16 residues. The V end was cut by 4 bases, the J end by 0 bases, with 16 bases between. Germline V CDR1 and CDR2: SGDLS, YYNGEE. CDR3: CASSPPGHPANYGYTF. CDR3 bases: TGTGCCAGCAGCCCGCCGGGACACCCTGCTAACTATGGCTACACCTTC.

The chain carries TRBV3-1 (or the pseudogene TRBV3-2) and TRBJ1-4; TRBD1 matches 10 bases. V lost 1 base, J lost 7 bases, and 6 bases stayed unmatched. The germline CDR1 and CDR2 sequences are LGHDT and YNNKEL (reference sequence). The CDR3 is made up of 16 amino acids. In DNA, the CDR3 is TGTGCCAGCAGCCAAGGGGACCGGGACAGGGGTGAAAAACTGTTTTTT. It codes for CASSQGDRDRGEKLFF.

The chain has TRBV10-3 and TRBJ1-4; maybe TRBD1 (5 bases). CDR3 length equals 16 residues. The germline V and J ends were trimmed by 8 bases and 1 base, with 17 bases remaining between them. Per germline, CDR1 ENHRY and CDR2 SYGVKD. The CDR3 protein is CAIAPGSGRTNEKLFF. The CDR3 DNA sequence: TGTGCCATCGCCCCAGGGTCAGGAAGAACTAATGAAAAACTGTTTTTT.

This chain links TRBV4-3 with TRBJ1-3, with D maybe TRBD1 (6 bases). Germline V lookup: CDR1 LGHNA, CDR2 YSLEER. This CDR3 contains 15 residues. V lost 2 bases to trimming and J lost 4 bases, with 12 bases between them. Here the CDR3 DNA reads TGCGCCAGCAGCCAATCTTCGGGGACAGGAAACACCATATATTTT. This gives the protein CASSQSSGTGNTIYF.

This sequence joins TRBV28 and TRBJ2-3, with a tentative D call TRBD2 (6 bases). Trimming cost V 4 bases and J 4 bases, with 15 bases left between them. Germline V CDR1 and CDR2: MDHEN, SYDVKM. The CDR3 length is 15 residues. The CDR3 protein is CASSSLLSGADTQYF. CDR3 coding DNA: TGTGCCAGCAGTTCCCTGTTATCGGGGGCAGATACGCAGTATTTT.

The chain recombines TRBV18 with TRBJ1-1; a possible D gene is TRBD1 (6 bases). Trimming removed 2 bases at V and 4 bases at J, with 17 bases between. There are 16 residues in the CDR3. The germline V gene encodes CDR1 KGHSH and CDR2 LQKENI. Here the CDR3 reads CASSPVLTGIGTEAFF. In DNA form, the CDR3 reads TGTGCCAGCTCACCAGTTCTAACAGGGATCGGCACTGAAGCTTTCTTT.